Listed below are T cell receptor beta chains from one sample, sequenced in a study of T cells in Graves' hyperthyroidism and ophthalmopathy. TCRdb used MiXCR to reprocess the multiplex PCR reads, holding one entry per CDR3 protein. The top ten clones hold roughly 3.5% of a sample with roughly 640,000 distinct CDR3 sequences, around 16% of them seen once. The sample taken for sequencing was blood. These receptors were obtained from a woman between 40 and 55 years old with Graves' ophthalmopathy. The CDR3 runs from the conserved cysteine through the conserved F or W. The D gene is left open where the match is weak. Clone size is shown for a subset of rows, as once, few, many or a class of expanded clone.

j_call: TRBJ2-7
d_call: -
clone_size: -
v_call: TRBV11-2
cdr3_nt: TGTGCCAGCAGCTTAGGGTCCAATAACTTCTACGAGCAGTACTTC
cdr3_aa: CASSLGSNNFYEQYF

j_call: TRBJ2-7
d_call: TRBD2
clone_size: many
v_call: TRBV5-1
cdr3_nt: TGCGCCAGCAGCTTGGCTCCACTAGCGGGAGGGTACCCTTCCTACGAGCAGTACTTC
cdr3_aa: CASSLAPLAGGYPSYEQYF

j_call: TRBJ2-1
d_call: -
clone_size: few
v_call: TRBV14
cdr3_nt: TGTGCCAGCAGCCAAGAGCAGTTCTTC
cdr3_aa: CASSQEQFF

j_call: TRBJ2-7
d_call: -
clone_size: few
v_call: TRBV6-1
cdr3_nt: TGTGCCAGCAGTGATAGCTGGGTGTGGCAGGGAGGCTACGAGCAGTACTTC
cdr3_aa: CASSDSWVWQGGYEQYF

j_call: TRBJ2-7
d_call: -
clone_size: many
v_call: TRBV6-1
cdr3_nt: TGTGCCAGCAGTATGGGGTCCTCCTACGAGCAGTACTTC
cdr3_aa: CASSMGSSYEQYF

j_call: TRBJ1-2
d_call: -
clone_size: few
v_call: TRBV18
cdr3_nt: TGTGCCAGCTCACCCGACAGCGACTATGGCTACACCTTC
cdr3_aa: CASSPDSDYGYTF

j_call: TRBJ1-4
d_call: TRBD1
clone_size: many
v_call: TRBV7-2
cdr3_nt: TGTGCCAGCAGCTTGTGGACAGGAACTAATGAAAAACTGTTTTTT
cdr3_aa: CASSLWTGTNEKLFF

j_call: TRBJ2-7
d_call: TRBD2
clone_size: few
v_call: TRBV7-9
cdr3_nt: TGTGCCAGCAGCTTAGGGCGGGAGGGCCCCTACGAGCAGTACTTC
cdr3_aa: CASSLGREGPYEQYF

j_call: TRBJ2-7
d_call: -
clone_size: many
v_call: TRBV2
cdr3_nt: TGTGCCAGCAGTGGGGTCTCTACCTACGAGCAGTACTTC
cdr3_aa: CASSGVSTYEQYF

j_call: TRBJ2-7
d_call: -
clone_size: many
v_call: TRBV7-8
cdr3_nt: TGTGCCAGCAGCTCCGTTTCCCTCAGTCAAGGTCGCCAGAACTACGAGCAGTACTTC
cdr3_aa: CASSSVSLSQGRQNYEQYF

j_call: TRBJ1-4
d_call: -
clone_size: -
v_call: TRBV19
cdr3_nt: TGTGCCAGTAGTTACTCCCCTTCAACTAATGAAAAACTGTTTTTT
cdr3_aa: CASSYSPSTNEKLFF

j_call: TRBJ2-1
d_call: -
clone_size: -
v_call: TRBV5-4
cdr3_nt: TGTGCCAGCAGCTTGTATGGAGGGGGGGATGAGCAGTTCTTC
cdr3_aa: CASSLYGGGDEQFF

j_call: TRBJ2-7
d_call: -
clone_size: many
v_call: TRBV7-2
cdr3_nt: TGTGCCAGCAGCGTGGGTTTTGGTTTAACCTACGAGCAGTACTTC
cdr3_aa: CASSVGFGLTYEQYF

j_call: TRBJ1-1
d_call: TRBD1
clone_size: -
v_call: TRBV19
cdr3_nt: TGTGCCAGTAGTATGGACAGGGGAAGGACTGAAGCTTTCTTT
cdr3_aa: CASSMDRGRTEAFF

j_call: TRBJ1-5
d_call: TRBD1
clone_size: many
v_call: TRBV2
cdr3_nt: TGTGCCAGCAGCCGGGACCAGGGGGTAACTCAGCCCCAGCATTTT
cdr3_aa: CASSRDQGVTQPQHF

j_call: TRBJ2-5
d_call: TRBD2
clone_size: many
v_call: TRBV5-4
cdr3_nt: TGTGCCAGCAGCAAGACTAGCTCGTTCGAGACCCAGTACTTC
cdr3_aa: CASSKTSSFETQYF

j_call: TRBJ2-3
d_call: TRBD2
clone_size: many
v_call: TRBV3-1
cdr3_nt: TGTGCCAGCAGCCAGGGGTTGTTGACTAGCGGGGGGTCGACGCAGTATTTT
cdr3_aa: CASSQGLLTSGGSTQYF

j_call: TRBJ2-4
d_call: -
clone_size: few
v_call: TRBV3-1
cdr3_nt: TGTGCCAGCAGCCAAGCTGCTTATGGTGGCATTCAGTACTTC
cdr3_aa: CASSQAAYGGIQYF

j_call: TRBJ2-7
d_call: TRBD1
clone_size: -
v_call: TRBV5-1
cdr3_nt: TGCGCCAGCAGCGATCGGGACAGGGGCACCTACGAGCAGTACTTC
cdr3_aa: CASSDRDRGTYEQYF

j_call: TRBJ1-3
d_call: -
clone_size: few
v_call: TRBV28
cdr3_nt: TGTGCCAGCAGTTTATTTTACCACCGCTCTGGAAACACCATATATTTT
cdr3_aa: CASSLFYHRSGNTIYF

j_call: TRBJ2-2
d_call: TRBD2
clone_size: once
v_call: TRBV11-1
cdr3_nt: TGTGCCAGCTGGACTAGCGGGGGCACCGGGGAGCTGTTTTTT
cdr3_aa: CASWTSGGTGELFF

j_call: TRBJ2-7
d_call: TRBD1
clone_size: many
v_call: TRBV2
cdr3_nt: TGTGCCAGCAGCGAACAGGGGGCTGACGAGCAGTACTTC
cdr3_aa: CASSEQGADEQYF

j_call: TRBJ2-7
d_call: -
clone_size: -
v_call: TRBV9
cdr3_nt: TGTGCCAGCAGCGTATACCCGGGAAACGAGCAGTACTTC
cdr3_aa: CASSVYPGNEQYF

j_call: TRBJ2-5
d_call: -
clone_size: few
v_call: TRBV15
cdr3_nt: TGTGCCACCAGCAGAGGACTTCCCACCGAGACCCAGTACTTC
cdr3_aa: CATSRGLPTETQYF

j_call: TRBJ2-7
d_call: TRBD2
clone_size: few
v_call: TRBV29-1
cdr3_nt: TGCAGCGCAGGACTAGCGGGAGGTGGCGAGCAGTACTTC
cdr3_aa: CSAGLAGGGEQYF

j_call: TRBJ2-5
d_call: TRBD1
clone_size: many
v_call: TRBV18
cdr3_nt: TGTGCCAGCTCACCCCAGAGGGGGCCAGAGACCCAGTACTTC
cdr3_aa: CASSPQRGPETQYF

j_call: TRBJ2-7
d_call: TRBD1
clone_size: -
v_call: TRBV12-3/TRBV12-4
cdr3_nt: TGTGCCAGCAGCACGGACAGGAGCGAGCAGTACTTC
cdr3_aa: CASSTDRSEQYF

j_call: TRBJ1-3
d_call: TRBD1
clone_size: -
v_call: TRBV5-1
cdr3_nt: TGCGCCAGCAGCTTGTGGACAGGGGGAGGAAACACCATATATTTT
cdr3_aa: CASSLWTGGGNTIYF

j_call: TRBJ1-2
d_call: -
clone_size: -
v_call: TRBV7-9
cdr3_nt: TGTGCCAGCAGCTTAGAGTCGTTCTGGGGCTACACCTTC
cdr3_aa: CASSLESFWGYTF

j_call: TRBJ2-3
d_call: TRBD2
clone_size: many
v_call: TRBV12-3/TRBV12-4
cdr3_nt: TGTGCCAGCAGGAGGACTAGCGGGAGGTTTAGTACAGATACGCAGTATTTT
cdr3_aa: CASRRTSGRFSTDTQYF

j_call: TRBJ2-3
d_call: TRBD1
clone_size: many
v_call: TRBV2
cdr3_nt: TGTGCCAGCAGTCTGGGACAGGGGCGCATAGATACGCAGTATTTT
cdr3_aa: CASSLGQGRIDTQYF

j_call: TRBJ1-4
d_call: -
clone_size: few
v_call: TRBV6-1
cdr3_nt: TGTGCCAGCAGTCTCCGGGACGGTTATGAAAAACTGTTTTTT
cdr3_aa: CASSLRDGYEKLFF

j_call: TRBJ2-4
d_call: TRBD2
clone_size: -
v_call: TRBV20-1
cdr3_nt: TGCAGTACTAACGGACTAGCCCCGGGGGACATTCAGTACTTC
cdr3_aa: CSTNGLAPGDIQYF

j_call: TRBJ2-1
d_call: -
clone_size: few
v_call: TRBV18
cdr3_nt: TGTGCCAGCTCACCACAAAGGGGGTTGGACAATGAGCAGTTCTTC
cdr3_aa: CASSPQRGLDNEQFF

j_call: TRBJ2-3
d_call: TRBD2
clone_size: -
v_call: TRBV11-2
cdr3_nt: TGTGCCAGCAGCCCTCTACTAGCGAGCACAGATACGCAGTATTTT
cdr3_aa: CASSPLLASTDTQYF

j_call: TRBJ2-7
d_call: -
clone_size: many
v_call: TRBV20-1
cdr3_nt: TGCAGTGCGAGCCCGGCGTTCGAGCAGTACTTC
cdr3_aa: CSASPAFEQYF

j_call: TRBJ1-5
d_call: -
clone_size: -
v_call: TRBV2
cdr3_nt: TGTGCCAGCAGTGAAACGTATAGCAATCAGCCCCAGCATTTT
cdr3_aa: CASSETYSNQPQHF

j_call: TRBJ1-5
d_call: -
clone_size: -
v_call: TRBV3-1
cdr3_nt: TGTGCCAGCAGCCAAGGGTCAGCGGGTGCCAATCAGCCCCAGCATTTT
cdr3_aa: CASSQGSAGANQPQHF

j_call: TRBJ1-4
d_call: -
clone_size: few
v_call: TRBV18
cdr3_nt: TGTGCCAGCTCACCCGGGCAGTCAGAACATGAAAAACTGTTTTTT
cdr3_aa: CASSPGQSEHEKLFF

j_call: TRBJ1-2
d_call: -
clone_size: few
v_call: TRBV20-1
cdr3_nt: TGCAGTCCCATTCGCATGGGGGGCTTTGATGGCTACACCTTC
cdr3_aa: CSPIRMGGFDGYTF

j_call: TRBJ2-7
d_call: TRBD2
clone_size: few
v_call: TRBV6-5
cdr3_nt: TGTGCCAGCAGTTCGATAGCGGGAGCCTACGAGCAGTACTTC
cdr3_aa: CASSSIAGAYEQYF

j_call: TRBJ1-6
d_call: TRBD1
clone_size: -
v_call: TRBV6-1
cdr3_nt: TGTGCCAGCCTACAGGGGGCTACTAATTCACCCCTCCACTTT
cdr3_aa: CASLQGATNSPLHF

j_call: TRBJ1-5
d_call: TRBD1
clone_size: -
v_call: TRBV7-2
cdr3_nt: TGTGCCGGCAGCTTAGTTGGACAGGGCGTGTATAGCAATCAGCCCCAGCATTTT
cdr3_aa: CAGSLVGQGVYSNQPQHF

j_call: TRBJ2-7
d_call: -
clone_size: many
v_call: TRBV20-1
cdr3_nt: TGCAGTGCTAGAGGGCCAGTTGAATACGAGCAGTACTTC
cdr3_aa: CSARGPVEYEQYF

j_call: TRBJ2-2
d_call: -
clone_size: few
v_call: TRBV6-6
cdr3_nt: TGTGCCAGCAGTTACGGGGGTGGGTCCCGCACCGGGGAGCTGTTTTTT
cdr3_aa: CASSYGGGSRTGELFF

j_call: TRBJ1-2
d_call: TRBD1
clone_size: many
v_call: TRBV28
cdr3_nt: TGTGCCAGCCTCATTGGTGGGACAGCGGGCTATGGCTACACCTTC
cdr3_aa: CASLIGGTAGYGYTF

j_call: TRBJ1-2
d_call: TRBD1
clone_size: -
v_call: TRBV29-1
cdr3_nt: TGCAGCGTTAAACAGGGGGCGCCTGGCTACACCTTC
cdr3_aa: CSVKQGAPGYTF

j_call: TRBJ1-1
d_call: -
clone_size: -
v_call: TRBV7-3
cdr3_nt: TGTGCCAGCAGTACCCAGCACACTGAAGCTTTCTTT
cdr3_aa: CASSTQHTEAFF

j_call: TRBJ1-6
d_call: TRBD1
clone_size: -
v_call: TRBV5-1
cdr3_nt: TGCGCCAGTGCCCCGGGACAGACTAATTCACCCCTCCACTTT
cdr3_aa: CASAPGQTNSPLHF

j_call: TRBJ2-5
d_call: -
clone_size: many
v_call: TRBV28
cdr3_nt: TGTGCCAGCAGGTCGAGGGGGGAAGAGACCCAGTACTTC
cdr3_aa: CASRSRGEETQYF

j_call: TRBJ2-1
d_call: TRBD2
clone_size: few
v_call: TRBV3-1
cdr3_nt: TGTGCCAGCAGCGACGGACTAGCGGGGGGTAATGAGCAGTTCTTC
cdr3_aa: CASSDGLAGGNEQFF

j_call: TRBJ2-7
d_call: TRBD1
clone_size: many
v_call: TRBV20-1
cdr3_nt: TGCAGTGCTACCCATCCGGGACAGGGTAATTACGAGCAGTACTTC
cdr3_aa: CSATHPGQGNYEQYF

j_call: TRBJ2-7
d_call: -
clone_size: many
v_call: TRBV20-1
cdr3_nt: TGCAGTGCTCCCTTGGCGGGCCTATCCTACGAGCAGTACTTC
cdr3_aa: CSAPLAGLSYEQYF

j_call: TRBJ2-2
d_call: -
clone_size: -
v_call: TRBV5-1
cdr3_nt: TGCGCCAGCAGCTCACAGGGCCCCGGGGAGCTGTTTTTT
cdr3_aa: CASSSQGPGELFF

j_call: TRBJ1-6
d_call: -
clone_size: many
v_call: TRBV6-5
cdr3_nt: TGTGCCAGCAGTTACTCAGGGGAATATAATTCACCCCTCCACTTT
cdr3_aa: CASSYSGEYNSPLHF